A selection of T cell receptor beta chains follows, all from one sample in a study of early T cells in non-severe SARS-CoV-2 infection. TCRdb re-analysed the 5' RACE reads in MiXCR, keeping a single row per CDR3 protein. The table lists over 80,000 distinct CDR3 sequences, 11% to 15% of them singletons, with 9.5% to 13% in the top ten. Sequencing was performed on whole blood. The receptors stem from an adult who was a healthcare worker with PCR-confirmed SARS-CoV-2 infection or an uninfected control (not recorded which). Both conserved end residues are part of each CDR3. D genes are given only for firm matches. Clone size is given for some rows only: seen once, a few or many times, or a class if the clone is expanded.

- | TRBJ2-1 | - | TRBV6-1 | TGTGCCAGCAGTGGACGGGGGCTCTACAATGAGCAGTTCTTC | CASSGRGLYNEQFF
- | TRBJ1-2 | - | TRBV4-3 | TGCGCCAGCAGCCAAGGCTTGGCAGCAGCCTATGGCTACACCTTC | CASSQGLAAAYGYTF
TRBD1 | TRBJ2-4 | few | TRBV7-2 | TGTGCCAGCAGCGTATCCGGGACAGCCGCCACCTCAGCCAAAAACATTCAGTACTTC | CASSVSGTAATSAKNIQYF
- | TRBJ1-6 | few | TRBV29-1 | TGCAGCGCCCGGACAACTTCGGCCTCACCCCTCCACTTT | CSARTTSASPLHF
TRBD2 | TRBJ2-3 | - | TRBV7-8 | TGTGCCAGCAGCCCCTTAGCGGGGGACACAGATACGCAGTATTTT | CASSPLAGDTDTQYF
TRBD1 | TRBJ1-6 | - | TRBV10-3 | TGTGCCATCAGTGAGTCGACAGGGATGGGTAATTCACCCCTCCACTTT | CAISESTGMGNSPLHF
- | TRBJ1-2 | - | TRBV30 | TGTGCCCGCGGGACGGGGAACTATGGCTACACCTTC | CARGTGNYGYTF
- | TRBJ2-1 | - | TRBV2 | TGTGCCGGGCTGCCGGCGGGGAACAATGAGCAGTTCTTC | CAGLPAGNNEQFF
TRBD1 | TRBJ2-1 | - | TRBV29-1 | TGCAGCGTTGAGACAGGGGCGAGTGAGCAGTTCTTC | CSVETGASEQFF
TRBD1 | TRBJ1-2 | few | TRBV12-3/TRBV12-4 | TGTGCCAGCAGCCCCGGGACAGGGGGACTCTACACCTTC | CASSPGTGGLYTF
- | TRBJ1-3 | - | TRBV7-6 | TGTGCCAGCAGCTTATCTGGGTCAGGTGAAAACACCATATATTTT | CASSLSGSGENTIYF
TRBD2 | TRBJ2-3 | many | TRBV4-2 | TGTGCCAGCAGCCAAGAGGGTAGCGGGGGGGCAACAGATACGCAGTATTTT | CASSQEGSGGATDTQYF
- | TRBJ2-7 | few | TRBV11-2 | TGTGCCAGCAGCTTCTTCGGGGGCACATACGAGCGGTACTTC | CASSFFGGTYERYF
TRBD1 | TRBJ1-2 | few | TRBV7-6 | TGTGCCAGCAGCCGGGGACAGCACTATGGCTACACCTTC | CASSRGQHYGYTF
- | TRBJ1-4 | few | TRBV18 | TGTGCCAGCTCACCATCTGGGGATTGGGAAAAACTGTTTTTT | CASSPSGDWEKLFF
- | TRBJ2-1 | - | TRBV4-3 | TGCGCCAGCAGCCCGCGGACGGGGGCTAATGAGCAGTTCTTC | CASSPRTGANEQFF
TRBD1 | TRBJ2-5 | few | TRBV28 | TGTGCCAGCAGTGCACGGACAGGGAGAATGACCCAGTACTTC | CASSARTGRMTQYF
- | TRBJ2-1 | - | TRBV6-5 | TGTGCCAGCAGTTGGTATCAGGGTGAGCAGTTCTTC | CASSWYQGEQFF
- | TRBJ2-5 | few | TRBV9 | TGTGCCAGCAGCGTAGGCATGGCAGAGACCCAGTACTTC | CASSVGMAETQYF
TRBD1 | TRBJ1-2 | few | TRBV3-1 | TGTGCCAGCAGATTTACAGGGGGAAATGGCTACACCTTC | CASRFTGGNGYTF
- | TRBJ2-2 | few | TRBV5-6 | TGTGCCAGCAGCCGTAGACAGGGAGCGGGAACCGGGGAGCTGTTTTTT | CASSRRQGAGTGELFF
- | TRBJ2-3 | few | TRBV7-9 | TGTGCCAGCAGCTTCATCAGGGAAGCAGATACGCAGTATTTT | CASSFIREADTQYF
TRBD1 | TRBJ1-2 | - | TRBV5-4 | TGTGCCAGCAGCTTCCCGGGACAGGGATCTTCTTATGCCTTC | CASSFPGQGSSYAF
- | TRBJ1-2 | - | TRBV30 | TGTGCCTGGAGCTCGGGAGGAGGGTATGGCTACACCTTC | CAWSSGGGYGYTF
- | TRBJ2-7 | few | TRBV6-2/TRBV6-3 | TGTGCCAGCAGTTACTCCGCGGTGGTGGCAGGCGAGCAGTACTTC | CASSYSAVVAGEQYF
TRBD2 | TRBJ2-5 | - | TRBV24-1 | TGTGCCACCAGTGAGACTAGCGGGGGGACCCAGTACTTC | CATSETSGGTQYF
- | TRBJ2-6 | few | TRBV20-1 | TGCAGTGCTAGATCGGGTGCTCCCTTCTCTGGGGCCAACGTCCTGACTTTC | CSARSGAPFSGANVLTF
- | TRBJ2-7 | - | TRBV3-1 | TGTGCCAGCAGCCAAGGTTTCAACGAGCAGTACTTC | CASSQGFNEQYF
- | TRBJ1-1 | few | TRBV12-3/TRBV12-4 | TGTGCCAGCAGTTTAACCGGCGAGGACACTGAAGCTTTCTTT | CASSLTGEDTEAFF
- | TRBJ1-3 | - | TRBV7-2 | TGTGCCAGCAGCCAGGACGGCTTCTCTGGAAACACCATATATTTT | CASSQDGFSGNTIYF
- | TRBJ2-7 | many | TRBV11-2 | TGTGCCAGCAGCTTAAGATCCGGGACGGACACCTACGAGCAGTACTTC | CASSLRSGTDTYEQYF
- | TRBJ1-6 | few | TRBV7-3 | TGTGCCAGCAGCTTCGCGGGTCTTTCACCCCTCCACTTT | CASSFAGLSPLHF
- | TRBJ1-1 | many | TRBV12-3/TRBV12-4 | TGTGCCAGCAGTTTAGGGGCCCAGGGAACTGAAGCTTTCTTT | CASSLGAQGTEAFF
TRBD2 | TRBJ2-7 | few | TRBV4-3 | TGCGCCAGCAGCCAGCAAGCTAGCGGGGGATACGAGCAGTACTTC | CASSQQASGGYEQYF
- | TRBJ2-3 | few | TRBV3-1 | TGTGCCAGCAGCCAAGATACTCGGGTCCGAAACACAGATACGCAGTATTTT | CASSQDTRVRNTDTQYF
- | TRBJ2-1 | - | TRBV6-2/TRBV6-3 | TGTGCCAGCAAAGGTGAAGGGCGGACCAATGAGCAGTTCTTC | CASKGEGRTNEQFF
- | TRBJ2-7 | - | TRBV6-6 | TGTGCCAGCAGCCCAGACCACACCAGGCAGTACTTC | CASSPDHTRQYF